The 21 T cell receptor beta chains listed next were all sequenced from one sample in a study of sequential checkpoint blockade in melanoma. The treatment denotes: randomized to nivolumab then ipilimumab (arm A) or the reverse (arm B). Sequenced by immunoSEQ multiplex PCR; TCRdb stores in-frame clones only, minus some. The table has 3,500 to 5,000 clones, about 25% seen once. The sample here was tumor tissue (inferred from file names), taken from a patient given nivolumab and ipilimumab in sequence. The receptors were gathered from a human donor with melanoma.

The J gene is TRBJ2-1, the V gene TRBV11-3; D assignment may be TRBD1 or TRBD2 (6 bases each). Germline CDR1 reads SGHNT; CDR2 reads YENEEA. CDR3 length equals 18 residues. Trimming cost V 4 bases and J 5 bases, with 24 bases left between them. DNA for the CDR3: TGTGCCAGCAGCTCCGGAGGCACGCGGCCGAGGGGGGACAATGAGCAGTTCTTC. Translated, it gives CASSSGGTRPRGDNEQFF. Looking up the rest from reference TRBV11-3 and TRBJ2-1 gives the full variable domain: EAGVVQSPRYKIIEKKQPVAFWCNPISGHNTLYWYLQNLGQGPELLIRYENEEAVDDSQLPKDRFSAERLKGVDSTLKIQPAELGDSAVYLCASSSGGTRPRGDNEQFFGPGTRLTVL.

The chain has TRBV10-3 and TRBJ2-3; unclear D gene. The CDR3 covers 12 residues. Germline V lookup: CDR1 ENHRY, CDR2 SYGVKD. The V end was cut by 0 bases, the J end by 4 bases, with 2 bases between. CDR3 in amino acids: CAISESPDTQYF. DNA of the CDR3: TGTGCCATCAGTGAGTCCCCAGATACGCAGTATTTT.

There are a few counts of this clone. The V and J genes are TRBV6-8 and TRBJ1-4; 12 bases fit TRBD1. Germline CDR1 reads MNHGY; CDR2 reads SAAAGT. This CDR3 spans 16 amino acids. Unmatched junction bases numbered 8, after V lost 6 bases and J lost 6 bases. CDR3 amino acids: CASSPRDRGQYEKLFF. The CDR3 DNA is TGTGCCAGCAGCCCCCGGGACAGGGGGCAATATGAAAAACTGTTTTTT.

This rearrangement joins TRBV14 to TRBJ2-1; 11 nucleotides match TRBD2. Losses at the gene ends were 6 bases for V and 7 bases for J; bases not matched to a gene: 8. Looked up from germline, CDR1 is SGHDN and CDR2 is FVKESK. The CDR3 is 15 residues long. CDR3 coding DNA: TGTGCCAGCAGGGCCCCGGGACTAGCGGTAAATGAGCAGTTCTTC. Protein product: CASRAPGLAVNEQFF.

This clone was observed a few times. V and J are TRBV6-8 and TRBJ1-1, with D possibly being TRBD1 (5 bases). The CDR3 extends over 13 amino acids. Germline V lookup: CDR1 MNHGY, CDR2 SAAAGT. Trimming pared 2 bases from V and 6 bases from J, leaving 10 bases between. CDR3 coding DNA: TGTGCCAGCAGTTACCAGGGTGGGTCTGAAGCTTTCTTT. Amino acids: CASSYQGGSEAFF.

This clone was recorded a few times. The junction and the germline gene differ at one end; a read error may be behind it. The V gene is TRBV6-8, the J gene TRBJ1-3; TRBD1 might be the D (5 bases). This CDR3 contains 14 residues. CDR1 and CDR2 from the germline V gene are MNHGY and SAAAGT. CDR3 in amino acids: CASGAVQAGNAIYF. The CDR3 nucleotides read TGTGCCAGCGGGGCCGTGCAAGCGGGAAACGCCATATATTTT.

This clone is classed as medium-sized. The gene calls are TRBV11-3 and TRBJ2-5, with TRBD2 matching 10 bases. Germline V gives CDR1 SGHNT, CDR2 YENEEA. V shed 8 bases and J 5 bases; nucleotides not matched to a gene: 8. The CDR3 is 14 residues long. The CDR3 DNA reads as TGTGCCAGCTCCCTAGCGGGAGTTATTGAGACCCAGTACTTC. This encodes CASSLAGVIETQYF.

This clone showed up just a few times. The chain is built from TRBV11-3 and TRBJ1-5, with D maybe TRBD1 (6 bases). Trimming left V 2 bases short and J 7 bases short, with 15 bases between. Germline assignment: CDR1 SGHNT and CDR2 YENEEA. CDR3 size: 15 residues. CDR3 sequence (DNA): TGTGCCAGCAGCTTATCGAGGGGGGAGGGACAGCCCCAGCATTTT. The encoded protein is CASSLSRGEGQPQHF. The variable domain in full, completed from reference TRBV11-3 and TRBJ1-5, reads EAGVVQSPRYKIIEKKQPVAFWCNPISGHNTLYWYLQNLGQGPELLIRYENEEAVDDSQLPKDRFSAERLKGVDSTLKIQPAELGDSAVYLCASSLSRGEGQPQHFGDGTRLSIL.

This clone was seen at least ten times. The chain recombines TRBV11-3 with TRBJ1-4; D is unclear. Germline assignment: CDR1 SGHNT and CDR2 YENEEA. The CDR3 totals 15 residues. Trimming stripped 7 bases from V and 2 bases from J, with 14 bases between. CDR3 sequence (DNA): TGTGCCAGCAAAAGGGATTGGTCGACTAATGAAAAACTGTTTTTT. It codes for CASKRDWSTNEKLFF. Drawing the rest from reference TRBV11-3 and TRBJ1-4, the complete variable domain is EAGVVQSPRYKIIEKKQPVAFWCNPISGHNTLYWYLQNLGQGPELLIRYENEEAVDDSQLPKDRFSAERLKGVDSTLKIQPAELGDSAVYLCASKRDWSTNEKLFFGSGTQLSVL.

This clone was observed a handful of times. The chain employs TRBV5-1 and TRBJ1-2; possibly TRBD1 for D (6 bases). The CDR3 has 18 residues. The V end was cut by 0 bases, the J end by 1 base, with 19 bases between. CDR1 is SGHRS and CDR2 is YFSETQ in the germline V gene. CDR3 coding DNA: TGCGCCAGCAGCTTGGTCCAACTTACACAGGGACTTAACTATGGCTACACCTTC. This encodes CASSLVQLTQGLNYGYTF.

This clone was observed a handful of times. V is TRBV6-8 and J is TRBJ2-1; TRBD2 matches 14 bases. There are 16 residues in the CDR3. The J segment lost 7 bases and the V segment lost 8 bases, leaving 10 bases of the junction unmatched. Germline CDR1 MNHGY, CDR2 SAAAGT. CDR3 nucleotide sequence: TGTGCCAGCGCCCGAGACAGGACTAGCGGGGGGAATGAGCAGTTCTTC. Its translation: CASARDRTSGGNEQFF.

This clone has a handful of counts. The chain joins TRBV23-1 to TRBJ2-1; TRBD2 matches 11 bases. TRBV23-1 qualifies as an ORF whose function is uncertain. The CDR3 sequence is 19 residues long. V dropped 0 bases and J dropped 5; count of bases not matched to a gene: 12. This chain's CDR3 is CASSQSGAGSGRGDNEQFF. Written as DNA, the CDR3 is TGCGCCAGCAGTCAATCGGGGGCCGGTAGCGGGAGGGGAGACAATGAGCAGTTCTTC.

This clone occurred a few times. This chain links TRBV30 with TRBJ1-1; TRBD1 matches at 9 bases. There are 13 residues in the CDR3. Germline lookup yields CDR1 GTSNPN and CDR2 SVGIG (reference sequence). J gave up 5 bases and V 7 bases, and 8 bases lay outside the gene matches. The DNA for the CDR3 is TGTGCCTATACAGGGGGCTGGGGTACTGAAGCTTTCTTT. Protein: CAYTGGWGTEAFF.

This clone showed up many times. The rearrangement links TRBV4-1 to TRBJ2-7; tentatively, D is TRBD1 (5 bases). The germline V gene has CDR1 MGHRA and CDR2 YSYEKL. The germline V and J ends were trimmed by 0 bases and 5 bases, with 11 bases remaining between them. The CDR3 is 14 residues long. The DNA of the CDR3 is TGCGCCAGCAGCCAAGAGGTGGGGCAGAACGAGCAGTACTTC. Amino acids: CASSQEVGQNEQYF.

This clone was seen ten or more times. The V and J genes are TRBV11-3 and TRBJ1-2; 8 bases match TRBD1. Germline V lookup: CDR1 SGHNT, CDR2 YENEEA. This CDR3 is 16 amino acids long. Germline trimming cut 3 bases from V and 4 bases from J; bases unmatched to any gene: 10. The CDR3 loop reads CASSFRTGPSLYGYTF. In nucleotides, the CDR3 is TGTGCCAGCAGCTTCCGGACAGGGCCCTCCCTCTATGGCTACACCTTC.

This chain joins TRBV6-1 and TRBJ2-3, with TRBD1 matching 8 bases. The V and J ends lost 0 bases and 3 bases, in that order; junction bases with no gene match: 2. The V gene's germline CDR1 is MNHNS and CDR2 SASEGT. The CDR3 runs 15 residues. In DNA, the CDR3 is TGTGCCAGCAGTGAAGCCGGACAGGGAACAGATACGCAGTATTTT. Amino acids: CASSEAGQGTDTQYF.

This clone was picked up one time. The gene calls are TRBV18 and TRBJ1-2; weak D call: TRBD1 (5 bases). Trimming pared 3 bases from V and 10 bases from J, leaving 18 bases between. Germline V lookup: CDR1 KGHSH, CDR2 LQKENI. CDR3 size: 14 residues. CDR3 protein: CASSPPGTVWDYTF. For the CDR3, the DNA is TGTGCCAGCTCACCCCCGGGGACGGTCTGGGACTACACCTTC.

The sample holds a few counts of this clone. The chain is built from TRBV6-8 and TRBJ2-5, with D possibly matching TRBD2 (6 bases). V was cut by 5 bases and J by 4 bases, with 14 bases left in between. CDR3 length: 14 amino acids. The germline V gene encodes CDR1 MNHGY and CDR2 SAAAGT. The CDR3, as DNA: TGTGCCAGCAGTCCCGGGCGCGGGGCAGAGACCCAGTACTTC. Its protein product is CASSPGRGAETQYF.

This chain joins TRBV9 and TRBJ2-5, with 11 bases aligning to TRBD2. V shed 5 bases and J 2 bases; nucleotides not matched to a gene: 11. The CDR3 is 17 amino acids. Looked up from germline, CDR1 is SGDLS and CDR2 is YYNGEE. The CDR3 sequence: CASSQRLAGMGQETQYF. DNA of the CDR3: TGTGCCAGCAGTCAGAGACTAGCGGGGATGGGACAAGAGACCCAGTACTTC.

This clone was picked up a small number of times. This chain links TRBV6-8 with TRBJ1-3; D remains unclear. The germline V gene has CDR1 MNHGY and CDR2 SAAAGT. V lost 3 bases and J lost 0, with 12 bases in between. The CDR3 has 16 residues. DNA of the CDR3: TGTGCCAGCAGTTATAGCGACGTCCCCTCTGGAAACACCATATATTTT. It yields the protein CASSYSDVPSGNTIYF.

This clone rates as medium-sized (0.01 to 0.1%). The rearrangement uses TRBV9 and TRBJ2-2; perhaps TRBD2 as D (6 bases). There are 14 residues in the CDR3. Trimming shortened V by 5 bases and J by 6 bases, and 14 bases separated the two germline ends. Germline V gene lookup returns CDR1 SGDLS and CDR2 YYNGEE. The CDR3 sequence: CASSRSGGSGELFF. CDR3 DNA: TGTGCCAGCAGTAGGTCCGGGGGATCCGGGGAGCTGTTTTTT.